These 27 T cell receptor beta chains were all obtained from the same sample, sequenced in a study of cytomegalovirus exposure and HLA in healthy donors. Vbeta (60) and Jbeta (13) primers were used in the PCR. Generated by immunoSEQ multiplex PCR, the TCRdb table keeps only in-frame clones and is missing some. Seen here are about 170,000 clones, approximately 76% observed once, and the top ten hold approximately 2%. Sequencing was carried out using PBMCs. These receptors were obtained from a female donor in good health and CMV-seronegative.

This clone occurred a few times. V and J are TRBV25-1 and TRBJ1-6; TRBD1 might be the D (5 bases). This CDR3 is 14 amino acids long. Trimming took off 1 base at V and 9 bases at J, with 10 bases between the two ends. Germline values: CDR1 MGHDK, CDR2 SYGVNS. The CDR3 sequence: CASSESGLSSPLHF. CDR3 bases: TGTGCCAGCAGTGAATCAGGGTTAAGTTCACCCCTCCACTTT.

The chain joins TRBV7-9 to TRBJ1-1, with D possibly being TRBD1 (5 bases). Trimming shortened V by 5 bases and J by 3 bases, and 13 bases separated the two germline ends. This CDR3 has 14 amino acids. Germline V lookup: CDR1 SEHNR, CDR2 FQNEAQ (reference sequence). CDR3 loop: CASSPDQGDTEAFF. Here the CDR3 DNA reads TGTGCCAGCAGCCCCGATCAGGGTGACACTGAAGCTTTCTTT.

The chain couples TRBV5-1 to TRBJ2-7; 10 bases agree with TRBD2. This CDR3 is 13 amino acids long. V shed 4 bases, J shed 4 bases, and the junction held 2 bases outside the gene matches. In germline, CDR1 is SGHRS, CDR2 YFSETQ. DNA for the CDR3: TGCGCCAGCAGCCCAGCGGGGGGGTACGAGCAGTACTTC. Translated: CASSPAGGYEQYF.

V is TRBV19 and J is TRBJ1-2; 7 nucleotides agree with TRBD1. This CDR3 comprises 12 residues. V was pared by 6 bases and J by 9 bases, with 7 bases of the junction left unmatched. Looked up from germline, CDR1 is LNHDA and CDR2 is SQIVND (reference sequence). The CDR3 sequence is CASRRTGVSYTF. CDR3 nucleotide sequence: TGTGCCAGTAGACGAACAGGGGTTAGCTACACCTTC.

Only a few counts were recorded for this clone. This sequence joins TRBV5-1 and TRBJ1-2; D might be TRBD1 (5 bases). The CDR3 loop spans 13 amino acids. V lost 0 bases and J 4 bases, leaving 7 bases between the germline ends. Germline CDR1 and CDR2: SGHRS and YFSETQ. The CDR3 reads CASSLEGLYGYTF. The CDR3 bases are TGCGCCAGCAGCTTGGAGGGGCTCTATGGCTACACCTTC. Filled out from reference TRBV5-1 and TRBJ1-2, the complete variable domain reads KAGVTQTPRYLIKTRGQQVTLSCSPISGHRSVSWYQQTPGQGLQFLFEYFSETQRNKGNFPGRFSGRQFSNSRSEMNVSTLELGDSALYLCASSLEGLYGYTFGSGTRLTVV.

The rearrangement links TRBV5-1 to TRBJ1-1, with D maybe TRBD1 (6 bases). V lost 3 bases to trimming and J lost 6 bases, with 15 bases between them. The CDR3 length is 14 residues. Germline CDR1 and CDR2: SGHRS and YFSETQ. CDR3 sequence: CASSSQGRAAEAFF. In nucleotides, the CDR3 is TGCGCCAGCAGCTCACAGGGTAGGGCAGCTGAAGCTTTCTTT.

This CDR3 reads CASTRGGGPPDTQYF. The DNA of the CDR3 is TGTGCCAGCACCCGTGGCGGGGGGCCCCCAGATACGCAGTATTTT. The chain is built from TRBV27 and TRBJ2-3, with TRBD2 matching over 8 bases. The CDR3 is 15 residues long. Germline V CDR1 and CDR2: MNHEY, SMNVEV (reference sequence). The V gene end was trimmed by 7 bases and the J gene end by 4 bases; junction bases not matched to a gene: 10.

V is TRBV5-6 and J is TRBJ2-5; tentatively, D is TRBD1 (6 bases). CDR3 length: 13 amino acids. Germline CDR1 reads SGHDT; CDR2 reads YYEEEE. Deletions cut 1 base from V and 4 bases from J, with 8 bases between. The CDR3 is CASSLTGTETQYF. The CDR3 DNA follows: TGTGCCAGCAGCTTGACAGGGACAGAGACCCAGTACTTC.

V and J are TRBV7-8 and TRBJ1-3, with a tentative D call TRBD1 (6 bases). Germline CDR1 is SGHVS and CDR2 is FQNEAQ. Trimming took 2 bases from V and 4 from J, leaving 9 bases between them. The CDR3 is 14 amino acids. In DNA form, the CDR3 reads TGTGCCAGCAGCTTACCAGGGGAGGGAAACACCATATATTTT. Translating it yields CASSLPGEGNTIYF.

For the CDR3, the DNA is TGCGCCAACTCCAGGGGCCCCAGCCCCATGAACACTGAAGCTTTCTTT. Residues: CANSRGPSPMNTEAFF. V and J are TRBV4-1 and TRBJ1-1; maybe TRBD1 (6 bases). Trimming shortened V by 10 bases and J by 0 bases, and 21 bases separated the two germline ends. Per germline, CDR1 MGHRA and CDR2 YSYEKL. The CDR3 has 16 amino acids.

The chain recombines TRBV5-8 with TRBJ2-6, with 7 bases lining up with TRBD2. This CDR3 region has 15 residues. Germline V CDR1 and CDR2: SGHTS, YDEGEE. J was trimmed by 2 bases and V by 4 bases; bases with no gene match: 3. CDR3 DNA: TGTGCCAGCAGCCGACGGGGGGCTGGGGCCAACGTCCTGACTTTC. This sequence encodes CASSRRGAGANVLTF.

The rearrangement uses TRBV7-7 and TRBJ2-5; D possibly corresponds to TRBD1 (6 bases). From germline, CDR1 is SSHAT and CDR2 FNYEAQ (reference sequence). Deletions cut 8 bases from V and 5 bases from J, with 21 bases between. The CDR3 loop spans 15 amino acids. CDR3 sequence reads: CASSNRQGSGETQYF. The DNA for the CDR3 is TGTGCCAGCTCTAACCGGCAGGGGAGCGGCGAGACCCAGTACTTC.

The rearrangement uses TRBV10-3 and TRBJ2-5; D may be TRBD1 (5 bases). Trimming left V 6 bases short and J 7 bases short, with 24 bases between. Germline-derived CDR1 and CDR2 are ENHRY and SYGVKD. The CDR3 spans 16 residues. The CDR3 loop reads CAIRIGAGLLAGTQYF. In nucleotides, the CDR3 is TGTGCCATCAGAATCGGAGCAGGGCTTTTAGCTGGGACCCAGTACTTC.

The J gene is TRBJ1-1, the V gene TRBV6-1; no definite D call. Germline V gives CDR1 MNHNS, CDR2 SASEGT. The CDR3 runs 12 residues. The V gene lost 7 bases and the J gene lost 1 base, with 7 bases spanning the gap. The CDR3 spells CASKRGNTEAFF. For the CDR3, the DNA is TGTGCCAGCAAAAGAGGGAACACTGAAGCTTTCTTT.

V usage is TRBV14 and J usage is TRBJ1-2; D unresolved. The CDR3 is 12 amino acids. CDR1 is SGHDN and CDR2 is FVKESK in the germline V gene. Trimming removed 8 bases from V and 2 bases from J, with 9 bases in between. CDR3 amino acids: CASGDSNYGYTF. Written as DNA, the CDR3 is TGTGCCAGCGGAGATTCGAACTATGGCTACACCTTC.

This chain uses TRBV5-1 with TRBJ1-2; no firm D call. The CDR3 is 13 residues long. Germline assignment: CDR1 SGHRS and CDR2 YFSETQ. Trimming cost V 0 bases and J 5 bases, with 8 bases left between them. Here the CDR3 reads CASSLGYGYGYTF. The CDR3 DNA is TGCGCCAGCAGCTTGGGGTACGGTTATGGCTACACCTTC. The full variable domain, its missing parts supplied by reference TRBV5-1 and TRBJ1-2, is KAGVTQTPRYLIKTRGQQVTLSCSPISGHRSVSWYQQTPGQGLQFLFEYFSETQRNKGNFPGRFSGRQFSNSRSEMNVSTLELGDSALYLCASSLGYGYGYTFGSGTRLTVV.

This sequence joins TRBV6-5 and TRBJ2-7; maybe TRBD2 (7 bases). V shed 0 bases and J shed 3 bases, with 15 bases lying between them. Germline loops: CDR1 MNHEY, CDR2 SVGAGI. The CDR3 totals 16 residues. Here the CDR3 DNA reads TGTGCCAGCAGTTACTCCGGGACGGGGGGCCACTACGAGCAGTACTTC. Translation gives CASSYSGTGGHYEQYF.

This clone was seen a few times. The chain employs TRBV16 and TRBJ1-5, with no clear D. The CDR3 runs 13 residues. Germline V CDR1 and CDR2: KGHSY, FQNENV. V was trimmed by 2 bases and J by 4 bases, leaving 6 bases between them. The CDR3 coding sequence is TGTGCCAGCAGCCAAGGCAGGAATCAGCCCCAGCATTTT. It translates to CASSQGRNQPQHF. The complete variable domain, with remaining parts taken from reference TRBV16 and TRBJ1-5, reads GEEVAQTPKHLVRGEGQKAKLYCAPIKGHSYVFWYQQVLKNEFKFLISFQNENVFDETGMPKERFSAKCLPNSPCSLEIQATKLEDSAVYFCASSQGRNQPQHFGDGTRLSIL.

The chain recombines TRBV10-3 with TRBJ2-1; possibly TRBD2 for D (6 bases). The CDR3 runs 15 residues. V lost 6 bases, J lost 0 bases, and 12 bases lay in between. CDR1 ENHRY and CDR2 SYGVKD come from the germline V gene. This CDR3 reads CAIRRDLSSYNEQFF. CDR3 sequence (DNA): TGTGCCATCAGGAGGGACTTAAGCTCCTACAATGAGCAGTTCTTC.

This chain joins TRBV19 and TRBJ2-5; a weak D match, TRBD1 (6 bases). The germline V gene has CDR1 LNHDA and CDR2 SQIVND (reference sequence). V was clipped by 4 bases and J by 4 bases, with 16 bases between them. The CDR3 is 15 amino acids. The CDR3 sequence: CASSKGVGRGETQYF. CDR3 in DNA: TGTGCCAGTAGTAAAGGGGTGGGCAGGGGAGAGACCCAGTACTTC.

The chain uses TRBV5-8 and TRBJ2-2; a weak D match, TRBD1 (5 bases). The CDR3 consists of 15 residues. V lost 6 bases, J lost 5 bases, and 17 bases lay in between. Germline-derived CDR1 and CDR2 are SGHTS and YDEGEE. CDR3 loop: CASTKDSPLTGELFF. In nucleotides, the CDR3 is TGTGCCAGCACCAAAGACAGCCCCCTAACCGGGGAGCTGTTTTTT. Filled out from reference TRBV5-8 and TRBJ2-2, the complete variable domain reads EAGVTQSPTHLIKTRGQQATLRCSPISGHTSVYWYQQALGLGLQFLLWYDEGEERNRGNFPPRFSGRQFPNYSSELNVNALELEDSALYLCASTKDSPLTGELFFGEGSRLTVL.

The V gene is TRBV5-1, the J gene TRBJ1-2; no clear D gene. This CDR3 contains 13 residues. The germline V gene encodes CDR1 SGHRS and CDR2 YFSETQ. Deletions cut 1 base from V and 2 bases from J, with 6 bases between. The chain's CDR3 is CASSLPGNYGYTF. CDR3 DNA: TGCGCCAGCAGCTTGCCGGGGAACTATGGCTACACCTTC.

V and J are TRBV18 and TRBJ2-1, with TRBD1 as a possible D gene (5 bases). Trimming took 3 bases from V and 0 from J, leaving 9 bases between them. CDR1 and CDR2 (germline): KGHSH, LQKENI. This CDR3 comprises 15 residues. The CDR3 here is CASSPAGFSYNEQFF. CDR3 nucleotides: TGTGCCAGCTCACCGGCAGGGTTCTCCTACAATGAGCAGTTCTTC.

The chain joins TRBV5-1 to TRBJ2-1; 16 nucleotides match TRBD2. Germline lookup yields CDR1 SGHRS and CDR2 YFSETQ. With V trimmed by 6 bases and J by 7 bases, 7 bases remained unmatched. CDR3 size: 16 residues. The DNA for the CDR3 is TGCGCCAGCACGGGACTAGCGGGAGGGCCGCTTAATGAGCAGTTCTTC. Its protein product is CASTGLAGGPLNEQFF.

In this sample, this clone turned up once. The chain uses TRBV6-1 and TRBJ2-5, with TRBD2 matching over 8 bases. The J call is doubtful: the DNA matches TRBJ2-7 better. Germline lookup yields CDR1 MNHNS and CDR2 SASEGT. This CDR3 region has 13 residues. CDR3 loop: CASSESGSYEQYF. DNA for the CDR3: TGTGCCAGCAGTGAGAGCGGGAGCTACGAGCAGTACTTC.

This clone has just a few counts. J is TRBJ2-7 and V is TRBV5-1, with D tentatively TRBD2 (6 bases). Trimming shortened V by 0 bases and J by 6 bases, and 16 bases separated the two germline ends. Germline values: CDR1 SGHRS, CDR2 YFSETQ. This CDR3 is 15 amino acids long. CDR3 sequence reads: CASSLALAPIIEQYF. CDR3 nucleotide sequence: TGCGCCAGCAGCTTGGCCCTAGCGCCCATTATCGAGCAGTACTTC.

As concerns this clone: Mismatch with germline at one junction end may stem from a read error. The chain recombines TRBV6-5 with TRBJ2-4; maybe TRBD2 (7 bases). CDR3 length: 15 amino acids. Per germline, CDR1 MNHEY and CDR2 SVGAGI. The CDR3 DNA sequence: TGTGCCAGCAGCAGAGGGGGGGTAGCCAAAAACATTCGGTACTTC. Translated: CASSRGGVAKNIRYF.